This T cell receptor beta chain stems from a study of shared clonotypes between healthy human individuals. Clones were read by immunoSEQ multiplex PCR, and TCRdb kept only the in-frame ones, dropping some. The sample lists some 2,500,000 clones; approximately 93% were seen once. CDR1 is MGHDK, CDR2 SYGVNS, per germline. V lost 3 bases and J 8 bases, leaving 20 bases between the germline ends. CDR3 length: 15 amino acids. The chain is built from TRBV25-1 and TRBJ2-7; the D call may be TRBD1 or TRBD2 (5 bases each). The sequencing input was naive CD4+ T cells from PBMCs. The sample's subset: CD45RA+ positively selected. This sequence was found in a man aged 18 to 29 in good health. Some clones in this sample may be carry-over from other donors' samples. This CDR3 reads CASSDPSGTVSKQYF. Here the CDR3 DNA reads TGTGCCAGCAGTGACCCTTCCGGGACGGTCTCAAAGCAGTACTTC.